These T cell receptor beta chains were read from a single sample in a study of neurological immune-mediated disorders. Via MiXCR, TCRdb re-called the 5' RACE reads, giving one row per CDR3 protein. Here the sample spans around 83,000 distinct CDR3 sequences, about 14% being singletons. The sequenced material came from PBMCs. The receptor set was obtained from a woman in her forties or fifties in good health. The CDR3 runs from the conserved cysteine through the conserved F or W. Fields, in order: V gene, J gene, D gene, clone size, CDR3 DNA, CDR3 protein. A D gene is named only where the DNA matches it firmly. Only part of the rows carry a size: once, few, many, or a class if the clone is expanded.

V gene: TRBV6-6; J gene: TRBJ2-5; D gene: TRBD2; clone size: many; CDR3 DNA: TGTGCCAGCACACGGGCGAGGACTAGCATGGAGACCCAGTACTTC; CDR3 protein: CASTRARTSMETQYF
V gene: TRBV7-9; J gene: TRBJ1-3; D gene: NA; clone size: NA; CDR3 DNA: TGTGCCAGCAGCTTGGGGACCCTCTCTGGAAACACCATATATTTT; CDR3 protein: CASSLGTLSGNTIYF
V gene: TRBV5-1; J gene: TRBJ1-1; D gene: NA; clone size: many; CDR3 DNA: TGCGCCAGCAGGGACCCTGGGACTGAAGCTTTCTTT; CDR3 protein: CASRDPGTEAFF
V gene: TRBV5-1; J gene: TRBJ2-2; D gene: NA; clone size: few; CDR3 DNA: TGCGCCAGCAGGGACCACACCGGGGAGCTGTTTTTT; CDR3 protein: CASRDHTGELFF
V gene: TRBV5-1; J gene: TRBJ1-1; D gene: NA; clone size: many; CDR3 DNA: TGCGCCAGCAGCTTGGCTCCAGAACTGAACACTGAAGCTTTCTTT; CDR3 protein: CASSLAPELNTEAFF
V gene: TRBV7-2; J gene: TRBJ1-5; D gene: TRBD1; clone size: many; CDR3 DNA: TGTGCCAGCAGCTCCGGGGACAGGGTAAAGCCCCAGCATTTT; CDR3 protein: CASSSGDRVKPQHF
V gene: TRBV5-1; J gene: TRBJ2-3; D gene: TRBD1; clone size: NA; CDR3 DNA: TGCGCCAGCAGCTCCGGACAGGTCACAGATACGCAGTATTTT; CDR3 protein: CASSSGQVTDTQYF
V gene: TRBV5-4; J gene: TRBJ2-7; D gene: TRBD1; clone size: few; CDR3 DNA: TGTGCCAGCAGTCCTCCGGGACAGGGATCCTACGAGCAGTACTTC; CDR3 protein: CASSPPGQGSYEQYF
V gene: TRBV28; J gene: TRBJ2-5; D gene: NA; clone size: many; CDR3 DNA: TGTGCCAGCAGTCGCAGATGGGGGAGCCCTAGTCGGACCCAGTACTTC; CDR3 protein: CASSRRWGSPSRTQYF
V gene: TRBV20-1; J gene: TRBJ2-1; D gene: TRBD1; clone size: many; CDR3 DNA: TGCAGTGCTCCCCTCCGGACAGGGAATAGTGAGCAGTTCTTC; CDR3 protein: CSAPLRTGNSEQFF
V gene: TRBV10-3; J gene: TRBJ1-1; D gene: NA; clone size: many; CDR3 DNA: TGTGCCATCAGGACCCAGGGACCCTACGAAGCTTTCTTT; CDR3 protein: CAIRTQGPYEAFF
V gene: TRBV3-1; J gene: TRBJ2-5; D gene: NA; clone size: NA; CDR3 DNA: TGTGCCAGCAGCCCAACCGGGGTTAAGGAGACCCAGTACTTC; CDR3 protein: CASSPTGVKETQYF
V gene: TRBV29-1; J gene: TRBJ1-2; D gene: NA; clone size: many; CDR3 DNA: TGCAGCGTTGAAGGTTCGGGGGGAGGCTACACCTTC; CDR3 protein: CSVEGSGGGYTF
V gene: TRBV6-5; J gene: TRBJ1-1; D gene: NA; clone size: NA; CDR3 DNA: TGTGCCAGCTCCAGGTCTCTCCTAACCTTAAACACTGAAGCTTTCTTT; CDR3 protein: CASSRSLLTLNTEAFF
V gene: TRBV5-1; J gene: TRBJ2-2; D gene: TRBD1; clone size: many; CDR3 DNA: TGCGCCAGCACCTCCGGGACAGGGAACACCGGGGAGCTGTTTTTT; CDR3 protein: CASTSGTGNTGELFF
V gene: TRBV5-1; J gene: TRBJ2-2; D gene: NA; clone size: many; CDR3 DNA: TGCGCCAGCAGCTTGGGGCCGCACACCGGGGAGCTGTTTTTT; CDR3 protein: CASSLGPHTGELFF
V gene: TRBV12-3/TRBV12-4; J gene: TRBJ2-7; D gene: NA; clone size: many; CDR3 DNA: TGTGCCAGCAGTTCCAACGAGCAGTACTTC; CDR3 protein: CASSSNEQYF
V gene: TRBV9; J gene: TRBJ2-5; D gene: NA; clone size: many; CDR3 DNA: TGTGCCAGCAGCGTAGTTCCAGACCAAGAGACCCAGTACTTC; CDR3 protein: CASSVVPDQETQYF
V gene: TRBV28; J gene: TRBJ2-7; D gene: NA; clone size: many; CDR3 DNA: TGTGCCAGCAGTTTACACCCCTACGAGCAGTACTTC; CDR3 protein: CASSLHPYEQYF
V gene: TRBV3-1; J gene: TRBJ2-1; D gene: NA; clone size: many; CDR3 DNA: TGTGCCAGCAGCCTCGGTGGGGCTGGCCGTGCAGATGAGCAGTTCTTC; CDR3 protein: CASSLGGAGRADEQFF
V gene: TRBV28; J gene: TRBJ2-7; D gene: NA; clone size: many; CDR3 DNA: TGTGCCAGCACCGAACTGGGTCAGGCGGACTACGAGCAGTACTTC; CDR3 protein: CASTELGQADYEQYF
V gene: TRBV5-1; J gene: TRBJ2-5; D gene: NA; clone size: many; CDR3 DNA: TGCGCCAGCAGCATACTACTAGTACACCAAGAGACCCAGTACTTC; CDR3 protein: CASSILLVHQETQYF
V gene: TRBV6-6; J gene: TRBJ1-2; D gene: NA; clone size: many; CDR3 DNA: TGTGCCAGCAGCCGACTCTTTTCCCCGGACTATGGCTACACCTTC; CDR3 protein: CASSRLFSPDYGYTF
V gene: TRBV5-1; J gene: TRBJ2-2; D gene: NA; clone size: once; CDR3 DNA: TGCGCCAGCAGTCCCGGCACCACGAACACCGAGGAGCTGTTTTTT; CDR3 protein: CASSPGTTNTEELFF
V gene: TRBV20-1; J gene: TRBJ2-7; D gene: NA; clone size: NA; CDR3 DNA: TGCAGTGCCCACGGGGTCTCGGCGGGTCAGCAGTACTTC; CDR3 protein: CSAHGVSAGQQYF
V gene: TRBV5-1; J gene: TRBJ2-1; D gene: NA; clone size: NA; CDR3 DNA: TGCGCCAGCAGTCAGGAGGGTTTAGACCACTACAATGAGCAGTTCTTC; CDR3 protein: CASSQEGLDHYNEQFF
V gene: TRBV28; J gene: TRBJ2-3; D gene: TRBD2; clone size: many; CDR3 DNA: TGTGCCAGCAGTTTAATGGGGAGCGGGGGGAGCACAGATACGCAGTATTTT; CDR3 protein: CASSLMGSGGSTDTQYF